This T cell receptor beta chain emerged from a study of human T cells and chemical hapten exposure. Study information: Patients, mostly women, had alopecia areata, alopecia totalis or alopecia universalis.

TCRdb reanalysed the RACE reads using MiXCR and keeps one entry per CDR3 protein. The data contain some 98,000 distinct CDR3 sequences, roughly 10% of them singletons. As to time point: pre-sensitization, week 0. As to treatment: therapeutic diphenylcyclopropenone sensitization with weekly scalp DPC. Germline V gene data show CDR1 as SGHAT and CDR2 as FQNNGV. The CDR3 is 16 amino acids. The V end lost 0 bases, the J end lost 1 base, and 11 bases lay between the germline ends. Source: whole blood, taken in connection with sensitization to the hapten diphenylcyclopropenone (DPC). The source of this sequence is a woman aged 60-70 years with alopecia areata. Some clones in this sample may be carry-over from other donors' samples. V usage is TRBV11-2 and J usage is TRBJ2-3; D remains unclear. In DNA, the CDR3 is TGTGCCAGCAGCTTAGAGGGAACCACACGCACAGATACGCAGTATTTT. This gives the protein CASSLEGTTRTDTQYF. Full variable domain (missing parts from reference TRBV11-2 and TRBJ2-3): EAGVAQSPRYKIIEKRQSVAFWCNPISGHATLYWYQQILGQGPKLLIQFQNNGVVDDSQLPKDRFSAERLKGVDSTLKIQPAKLEDSAVYLCASSLEGTTRTDTQYFGPGTRLTVL.